Listed below are T cell receptor beta chains from one sample, sequenced in a study of T cell responses to AZD1222 COVID-19 vaccine. Measured with immunoSEQ multiplex PCR; TCRdb has only the in-frame clones, and not every one. The sample consists of roughly 150,000 clones, about 89% of them appearing once. The sample here was peripheral blood, taken on day 0 of AZD1222 vaccination. The receptor source for this set is an adult in good health. Both conserved end residues are part of each CDR3. Each record gives: J gene, D gene, clone size, V gene, CDR3 protein, CDR3 DNA. A D gene is named only where the DNA matches it firmly. Clone size is stated in some rows and not others, as once, few, many or a class when expanded.

TRBJ2-1	TRBD2	once	TRBV5-4	CASSLKLSGSYNEQFF	TGTGCCAGCAGCCTAAAGCTTAGCGGGAGCTACAATGAGCAGTTCTTC
TRBJ2-2	NA	once	TRBV21-1	CASGCHTGELFF	TGTGCCAGCGGGTGCCACACCGGGGAGCTGTTTTTT
TRBJ2-2	TRBD1	once	TRBV5-4	CASSPPGQGSNTGELFF	TGTGCCAGCAGCCCCCCGGGACAGGGATCGAACACCGGGGAGCTGTTTTTT
TRBJ1-3	NA	NA	TRBV5-1	CASSLGDPRTGNTIYF	TGCGCCAGCAGCTTAGGGGACCCGAGGACTGGAAACACCATATATTTT
TRBJ1-2	NA	NA	TRBV6-5	CASSRRGDSYGYTF	TGTGCCAGCAGTAGACGGGGGGATTCCTATGGCTACACCTTC
TRBJ1-1	TRBD1	few	TRBV19	CASSKLPGQGENTEAFF	TGTGCCAGTAGCAAACTTCCGGGACAGGGGGAGAACACTGAAGCTTTCTTT
TRBJ2-7	TRBD2	NA	TRBV7-2	CASSLSGGTYEQYF	TGTGCCAGCAGCCTTAGCGGGGGGACCTACGAGCAGTACTTC
TRBJ1-1	NA	NA	TRBV27	CASTPTGRVNTEAFF	TGTGCCAGCACCCCGACAGGCAGGGTGAACACTGAAGCTTTCTTT
TRBJ2-7	TRBD2	NA	TRBV10-3	CAIRGAGGPGEQYF	TGTGCCATCCGAGGAGCGGGAGGACCGGGGGAGCAGTACTTC
TRBJ1-6	NA	NA	TRBV7-9	CASSLWALNGPLHF	TGTGCCAGCAGCTTATGGGCCCTAAATGGACCCCTCCACTTT
TRBJ2-3	NA	NA	TRBV7-2	CASSRDFTDTQYF	TGTGCCAGCAGCCGGGACTTCACAGATACGCAGTATTTT
TRBJ1-2	TRBD1	NA	TRBV5-8	CASRATGKSYGYTF	TGTGCCAGCAGGGCGACAGGGAAAAGTTATGGCTACACCTTC
TRBJ1-1	TRBD1	NA	TRBV19	CASSQRQGPLNTEAFF	TGTGCCAGTAGTCAAAGACAGGGGCCATTGAACACTGAAGCTTTCTTT
TRBJ1-5	TRBD1	NA	TRBV10-1	CASSPGRQGDQPQHF	TGCGCCAGCAGTCCGGGTAGACAGGGGGATCAGCCCCAGCATTTT
TRBJ2-2	NA	NA	TRBV9	CASRFSPGGAGELFF	TGTGCCAGCAGGTTTAGCCCCGGTGGGGCCGGGGAGCTGTTTTTT
TRBJ2-5	NA	NA	TRBV7-9	CASRPVQKETQYF	TGTGCCAGCAGGCCGGTCCAAAAAGAGACCCAGTACTTC
TRBJ2-3	NA	NA	TRBV19	CASSIFGDTQYF	TGTGCCAGTAGTATATTTGGGGATACGCAGTATTTT
TRBJ2-3	NA	NA	TRBV19	CASILTPGDTQYF	TGTGCCAGTATACTCACTCCTGGAGATACGCAGTATTTT
TRBJ2-1	TRBD2	NA	TRBV11-2	CASSLERLAVYNEQFF	TGTGCCAGCAGCTTAGAAAGGCTAGCGGTATACAATGAGCAGTTCTTC
TRBJ1-6	NA	NA	TRBV30	CAWRKGPDNSPLHF	TGTGCCTGGAGAAAAGGTCCGGATAATTCACCCCTCCACTTT
TRBJ2-7	TRBD1	NA	TRBV6-5	CASIPGTGVSYEQYF	TGTGCCAGCATCCCCGGGACAGGGGTCTCCTACGAGCAGTACTTC
TRBJ1-1	TRBD1	few	TRBV7-3	CASSWTGSTEAFF	TGTGCCAGCAGCTGGACAGGGAGCACTGAAGCTTTCTTT
TRBJ2-2	TRBD2	NA	TRBV2	CASSLAGENTGELFF	TGTGCCAGCAGTCTGGCGGGGGAGAACACCGGGGAGCTGTTTTTT
TRBJ1-1	NA	NA	TRBV18	CASSPLGGDTEAFF	TGTGCCAGCTCACCCCTAGGGGGGGACACTGAAGCTTTCTTT
TRBJ2-3	TRBD1	NA	TRBV11-2	CASSFYGQGRTDTQYF	TGTGCCAGCAGCTTTTACGGACAGGGACGCACAGATACGCAGTATTTT
TRBJ1-2	NA	once	TRBV10-3	CATEGRGGQNYGYTF	TGTGCCACGGAGGGTCGAGGCGGACAGAACTATGGCTACACCTTC
TRBJ2-7	TRBD2	NA	TRBV7-2	CASSGLAGGYEQYF	TGTGCCAGCAGCGGACTAGCGGGAGGGTACGAGCAGTACTTC
TRBJ1-3	NA	NA	TRBV7-2	CASSLVGSGNTIYF	TGTGCCAGCAGCTTAGTGGGCTCTGGAAACACCATATATTTT
TRBJ1-1	TRBD1	NA	TRBV10-3	CAIRSGDREMNTEAFF	TGTGCCATCAGGAGTGGGGACAGGGAAATGAACACTGAAGCTTTCTTT
TRBJ1-1	NA	NA	TRBV30	CAWVRAPQVGTEAFF	TGTGCCTGGGTCCGAGCACCCCAAGTGGGCACTGAAGCTTTCTTT
TRBJ2-7	TRBD2	few	TRBV23-1	CASSQLGLVEPYEQYF	TGCGCCAGCAGTCAATTGGGACTAGTGGAGCCCTACGAGCAGTACTTC
TRBJ2-2	NA	NA	TRBV2	CASSYQNTGELFF	TGTGCCAGCAGTTACCAAAACACCGGGGAGCTGTTTTTT
TRBJ2-3	TRBD1	NA	TRBV4-2	CASRKQGPSWTGTDTQYF	TGTGCCAGCAGGAAACAGGGGCCGAGTTGGACGGGCACAGATACGCAGTATTTT
TRBJ2-3	TRBD2	NA	TRBV5-4	CASSFGAGNTDTQYF	TGTGCCAGCAGCTTCGGAGCGGGGAACACAGATACGCAGTATTTT
TRBJ2-7	NA	NA	TRBV7-8	CASSLGTGLSYEQYF	TGTGCCAGCAGCTTAGGAACAGGGCTCTCCTACGAGCAGTACTTC
TRBJ2-1	TRBD2	NA	TRBV6-2/TRBV6-3	CASSRGLAGGPSYNEQFF	TGTGCCAGCAGCCGGGGACTAGCGGGAGGGCCCTCCTACAATGAGCAGTTCTTC
TRBJ2-7	TRBD2	NA	TRBV5-4	CASAEGGRAIYEQYF	TGTGCCAGCGCCGAGGGCGGGAGGGCCATCTACGAGCAGTACTTC
TRBJ2-1	TRBD1	NA	TRBV7-9	CASSLAYPQGAEDEQFF	TGTGCCAGCAGCTTAGCGTACCCACAGGGGGCTGAGGATGAGCAGTTCTTC
TRBJ1-1	NA	once	TRBV24-1	CATSDPSGGNTEAFF	TGTGCCACCAGTGACCCCAGCGGGGGGAACACTGAAGCTTTCTTT
TRBJ2-4	NA	NA	TRBV6-1	CASSEWRGDPKNIQYF	TGTGCCAGCAGTGAATGGAGGGGGGATCCAAAAAACATTCAGTACTTC
TRBJ1-1	NA	NA	TRBV29-1	CSVGKNTEAFF	TGCAGCGTGGGCAAGAACACTGAAGCTTTCTTT
TRBJ2-3	TRBD2	NA	TRBV15	CATSLRWASGSSTDTQYF	TGTGCCACCAGCCTACGGTGGGCTAGCGGGAGCTCCACAGATACGCAGTATTTT
TRBJ2-7	NA	few	TRBV28	CANIYPGDSYEQYF	TGTGCCAACATCTACCCAGGGGACTCCTACGAGCAGTACTTC
TRBJ2-4	TRBD1	NA	TRBV6-2/TRBV6-3	CASSLRGQGLAKNIQYF	TGTGCCAGCAGTTTGAGGGGGCAGGGATTAGCCAAAAACATTCAGTACTTC
TRBJ2-1	NA	NA	TRBV20-1	CSASGSGFLNEQFF	TGCAGTGCTAGTGGATCCGGGTTCTTAAATGAGCAGTTCTTC
TRBJ2-2	TRBD2	NA	TRBV3-1/TRBV3-2	CASSQTSGRVGELFF	TGTGCCAGCAGCCAAACCAGCGGGAGGGTCGGGGAGCTGTTTTTT
TRBJ2-1	NA	NA	TRBV11-2	CASSFGGISYNEQFF	TGTGCCAGCAGCTTCGGCGGGATCTCCTACAATGAGCAGTTCTTC
TRBJ1-6	NA	once	TRBV12-3/TRBV12-4	CASSLGFNSPLHF	TGTGCCAGCAGTCTTGGGTTTAATTCACCCCTCCACTTT
TRBJ1-2	NA	NA	TRBV19	CASSTPGGYGYTF	TGTGCCAGTAGTACGCCCGGGGGCTATGGCTACACCTTC
TRBJ2-7	NA	NA	TRBV7-3	CASSPDTSSYEQYF	TGTGCCAGCAGCCCGGACACCAGCTCCTACGAGCAGTACTTC